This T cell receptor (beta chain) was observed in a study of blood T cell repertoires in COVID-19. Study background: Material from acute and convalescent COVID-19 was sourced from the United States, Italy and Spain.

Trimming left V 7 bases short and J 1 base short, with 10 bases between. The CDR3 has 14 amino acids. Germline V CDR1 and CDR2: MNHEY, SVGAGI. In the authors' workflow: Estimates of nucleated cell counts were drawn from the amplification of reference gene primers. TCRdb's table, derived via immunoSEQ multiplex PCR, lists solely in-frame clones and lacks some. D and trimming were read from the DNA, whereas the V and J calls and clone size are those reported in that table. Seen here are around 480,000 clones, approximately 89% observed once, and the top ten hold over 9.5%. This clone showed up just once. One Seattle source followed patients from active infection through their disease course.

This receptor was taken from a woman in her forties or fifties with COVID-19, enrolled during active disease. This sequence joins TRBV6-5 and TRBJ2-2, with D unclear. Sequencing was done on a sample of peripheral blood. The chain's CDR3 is CASNVLRNTGELFF. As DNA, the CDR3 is TGTGCCAGCAACGTCCTGAGGAACACCGGGGAGCTGTTTTTT.